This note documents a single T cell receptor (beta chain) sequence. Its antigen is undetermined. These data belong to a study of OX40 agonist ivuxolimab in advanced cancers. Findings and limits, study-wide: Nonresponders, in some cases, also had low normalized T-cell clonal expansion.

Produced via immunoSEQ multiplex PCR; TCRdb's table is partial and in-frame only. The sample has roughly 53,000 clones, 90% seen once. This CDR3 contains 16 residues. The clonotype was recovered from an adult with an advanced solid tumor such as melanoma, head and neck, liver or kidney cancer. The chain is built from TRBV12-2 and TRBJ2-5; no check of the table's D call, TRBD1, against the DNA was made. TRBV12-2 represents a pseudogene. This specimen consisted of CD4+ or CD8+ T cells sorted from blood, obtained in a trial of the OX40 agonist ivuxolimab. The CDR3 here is CASRLALQEVGETQYF. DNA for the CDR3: TGTGCAAGTCGCTTAGCTCTACAGGAAGTCGGGGAGACCCAGTACTTC.